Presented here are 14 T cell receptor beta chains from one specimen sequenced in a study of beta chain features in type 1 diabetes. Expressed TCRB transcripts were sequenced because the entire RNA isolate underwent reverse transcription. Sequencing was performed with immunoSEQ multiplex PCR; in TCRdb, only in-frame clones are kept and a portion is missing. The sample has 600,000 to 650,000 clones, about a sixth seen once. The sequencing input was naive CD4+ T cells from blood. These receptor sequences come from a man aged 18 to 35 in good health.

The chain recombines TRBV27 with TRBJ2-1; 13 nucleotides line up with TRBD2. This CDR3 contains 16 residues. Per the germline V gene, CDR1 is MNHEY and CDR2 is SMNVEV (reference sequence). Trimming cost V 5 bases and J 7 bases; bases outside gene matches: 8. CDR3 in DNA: TGTGCCAGCAGTACTCCGACTAGCGGGAGGAGAAATGAGCAGTTCTTC. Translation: CASSTPTSGRRNEQFF.

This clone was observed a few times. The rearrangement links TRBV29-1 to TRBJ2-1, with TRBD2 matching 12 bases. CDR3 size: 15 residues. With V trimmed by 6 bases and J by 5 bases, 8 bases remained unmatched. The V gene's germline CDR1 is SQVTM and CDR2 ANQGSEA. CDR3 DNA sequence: TGCAGCGTGGGGAAACTAGCGGGGGGAAACAATGAGCAGTTCTTC. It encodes CSVGKLAGGNNEQFF.

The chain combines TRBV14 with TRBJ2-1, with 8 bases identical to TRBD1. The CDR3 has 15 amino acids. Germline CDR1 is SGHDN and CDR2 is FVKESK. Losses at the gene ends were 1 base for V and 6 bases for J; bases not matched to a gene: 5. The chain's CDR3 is CASSQVGQGANEQFF. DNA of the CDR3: TGTGCCAGCAGCCAAGTTGGGCAGGGGGCCAATGAGCAGTTCTTC.

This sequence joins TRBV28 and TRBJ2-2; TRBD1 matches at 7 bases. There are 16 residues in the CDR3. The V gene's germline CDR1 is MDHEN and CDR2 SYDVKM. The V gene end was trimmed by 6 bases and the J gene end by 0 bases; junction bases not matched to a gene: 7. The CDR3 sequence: CASSLRTGTNTGELFF. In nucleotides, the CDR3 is TGTGCCAGCAGCCTTCGGACAGGCACGAACACCGGGGAGCTGTTTTTT.

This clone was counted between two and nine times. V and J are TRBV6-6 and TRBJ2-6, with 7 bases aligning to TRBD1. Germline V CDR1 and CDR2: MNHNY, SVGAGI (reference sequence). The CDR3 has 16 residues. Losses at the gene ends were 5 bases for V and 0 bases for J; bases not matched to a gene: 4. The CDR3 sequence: CASSPDRYSGANVLTF. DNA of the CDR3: TGTGCCAGCAGTCCGGACAGGTACTCTGGGGCCAACGTCCTGACTTTC.

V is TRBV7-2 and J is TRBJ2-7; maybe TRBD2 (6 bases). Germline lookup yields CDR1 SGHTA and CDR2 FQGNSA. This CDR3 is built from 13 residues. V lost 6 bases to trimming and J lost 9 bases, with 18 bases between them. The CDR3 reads CASRTALEGPQYF. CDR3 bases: TGTGCCAGCAGGACCGCGTTGGAGGGACCGCAGTACTTC.

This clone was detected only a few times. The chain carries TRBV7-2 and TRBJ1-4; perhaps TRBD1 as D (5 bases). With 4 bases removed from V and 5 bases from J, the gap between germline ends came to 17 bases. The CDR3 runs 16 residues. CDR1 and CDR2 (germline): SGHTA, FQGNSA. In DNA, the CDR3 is TGTGCCAGCAGCTCAGGGTACACACGGAAGAATGAAAAACTGTTTTTT. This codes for CASSSGYTRKNEKLFF.

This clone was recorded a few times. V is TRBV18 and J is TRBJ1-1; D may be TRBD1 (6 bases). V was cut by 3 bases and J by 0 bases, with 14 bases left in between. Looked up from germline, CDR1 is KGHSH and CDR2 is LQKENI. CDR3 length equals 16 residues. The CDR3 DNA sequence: TGTGCCAGCTCACCGGCGGGGGCGGACATGAACACTGAAGCTTTCTTT. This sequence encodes CASSPAGADMNTEAFF.

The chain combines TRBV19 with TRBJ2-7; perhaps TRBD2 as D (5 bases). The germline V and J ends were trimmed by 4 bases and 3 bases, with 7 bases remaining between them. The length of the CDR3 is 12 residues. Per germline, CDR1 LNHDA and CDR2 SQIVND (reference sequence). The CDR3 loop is CASSTGNYEQYF. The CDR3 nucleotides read TGTGCCAGTAGTACCGGGAACTACGAGCAGTACTTC.

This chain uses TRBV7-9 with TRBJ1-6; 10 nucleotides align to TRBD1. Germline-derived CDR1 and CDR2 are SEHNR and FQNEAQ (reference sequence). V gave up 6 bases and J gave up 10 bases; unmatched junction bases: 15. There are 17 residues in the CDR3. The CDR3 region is CASSRDRGSTVLSPLHF. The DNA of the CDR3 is TGTGCCAGCAGTCGGGACAGGGGTTCTACCGTATTATCACCCCTCCACTTT.

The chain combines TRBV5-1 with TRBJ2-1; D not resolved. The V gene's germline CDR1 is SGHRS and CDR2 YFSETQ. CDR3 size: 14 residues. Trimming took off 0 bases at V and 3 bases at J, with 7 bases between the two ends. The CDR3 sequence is CASSLEGGYNEQFF. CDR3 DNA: TGCGCCAGCAGCTTGGAAGGCGGCTACAATGAGCAGTTCTTC.

The chain's CDR3 is CAAKQGAYEQYF. CDR3 bases: TGTGCCGCCAAACAGGGGGCCTACGAGCAGTACTTC. The rearrangement uses TRBV28 and TRBJ2-7; 8 bases match TRBD1. The CDR3 loop spans 12 amino acids. The germline CDR1 and CDR2 sequences are MDHEN and SYDVKM. The J segment lost 2 bases and the V segment lost 11 bases, leaving 5 bases of the junction unmatched.

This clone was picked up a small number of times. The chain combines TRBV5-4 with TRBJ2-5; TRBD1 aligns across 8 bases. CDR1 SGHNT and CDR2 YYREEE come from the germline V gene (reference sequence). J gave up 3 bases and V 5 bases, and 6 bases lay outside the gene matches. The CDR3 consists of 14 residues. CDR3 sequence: CASSRTGTEETQYF. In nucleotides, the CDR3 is TGTGCCAGCAGTCGGACAGGGACAGAAGAGACCCAGTACTTC.

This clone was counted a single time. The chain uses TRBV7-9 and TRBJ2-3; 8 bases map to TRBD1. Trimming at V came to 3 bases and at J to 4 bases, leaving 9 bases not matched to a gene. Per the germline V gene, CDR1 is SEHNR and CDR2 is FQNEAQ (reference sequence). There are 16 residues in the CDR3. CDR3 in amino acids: CASSFLQGVVADTQYF. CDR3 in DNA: TGTGCCAGCAGCTTCTTACAGGGGGTCGTTGCAGATACGCAGTATTTT.